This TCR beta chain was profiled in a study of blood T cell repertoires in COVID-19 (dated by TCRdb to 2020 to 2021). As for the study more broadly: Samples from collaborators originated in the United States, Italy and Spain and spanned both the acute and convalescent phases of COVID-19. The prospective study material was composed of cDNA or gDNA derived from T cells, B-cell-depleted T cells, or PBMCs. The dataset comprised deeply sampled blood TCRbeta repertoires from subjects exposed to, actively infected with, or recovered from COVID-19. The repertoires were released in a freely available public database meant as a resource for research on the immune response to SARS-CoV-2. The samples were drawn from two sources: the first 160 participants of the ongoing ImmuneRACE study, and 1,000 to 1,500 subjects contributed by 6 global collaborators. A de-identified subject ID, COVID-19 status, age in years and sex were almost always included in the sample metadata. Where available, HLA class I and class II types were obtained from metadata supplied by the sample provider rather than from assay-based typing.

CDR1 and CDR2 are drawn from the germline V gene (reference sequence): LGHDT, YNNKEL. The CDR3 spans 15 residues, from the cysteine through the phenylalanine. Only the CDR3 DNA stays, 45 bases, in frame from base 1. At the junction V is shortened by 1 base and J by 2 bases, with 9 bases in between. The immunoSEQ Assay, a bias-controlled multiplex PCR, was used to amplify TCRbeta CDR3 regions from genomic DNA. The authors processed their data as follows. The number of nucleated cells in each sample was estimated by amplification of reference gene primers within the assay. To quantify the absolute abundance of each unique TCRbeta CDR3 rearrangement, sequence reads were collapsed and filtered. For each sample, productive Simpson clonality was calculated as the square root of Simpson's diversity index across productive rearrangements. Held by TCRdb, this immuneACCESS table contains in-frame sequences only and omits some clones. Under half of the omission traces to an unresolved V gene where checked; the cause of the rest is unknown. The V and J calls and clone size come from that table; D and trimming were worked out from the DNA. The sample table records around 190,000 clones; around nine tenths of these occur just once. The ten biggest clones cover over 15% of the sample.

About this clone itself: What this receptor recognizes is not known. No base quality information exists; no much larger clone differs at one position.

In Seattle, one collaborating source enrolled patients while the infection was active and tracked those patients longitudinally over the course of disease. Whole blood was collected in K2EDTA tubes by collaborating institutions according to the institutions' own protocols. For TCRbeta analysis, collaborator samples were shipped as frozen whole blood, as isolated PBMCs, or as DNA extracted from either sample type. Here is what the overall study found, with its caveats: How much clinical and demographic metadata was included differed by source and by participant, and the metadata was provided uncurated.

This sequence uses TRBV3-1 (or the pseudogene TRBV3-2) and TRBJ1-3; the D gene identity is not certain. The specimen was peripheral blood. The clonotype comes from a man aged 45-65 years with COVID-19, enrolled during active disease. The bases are TGTGCCAGCAGCCAAGGGACTCTCGCTGGAAACACCATATATTTT. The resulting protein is CASSQGTLAGNTIYF.